This T cell receptor beta chain came from a study of Ad26.COV2.S vaccination and SARS-CoV-2 variants. Overall study context: In the COV1001 trial, the donor was in the Ad26.COV2.S arm. The authors gave Ad26.COV2.S intramuscularly, either once or twice 56 days apart.

V lost 0 bases and J lost 6, with 9 bases in between. Germline V CDR1 and CDR2: SGHNT, YENEEA. The CDR3 totals 14 residues. Treatment indicated: around 19 received Ad26.COV2.S at low or high dose, single or two shots; several received placebo; per-sample allocation not given. The investigators took samples on day 63 after the first vaccine or placebo injection. This clone occurred once. The target antigen is unknown. Overall study results and limits: TCR breadth and depth analyses may have underestimated total T cell responses.

TCRdb's table, derived via immunoSEQ multiplex PCR, lists solely in-frame clones and lacks some. This table has hundreds of thousands of clones, roughly 87% appearing once. The V call is TRBV11-3, the J call TRBJ2-1; no reliable D call. The TCR was taken from a person between 18 and 60 years old who received the Ad26.COV2.S COVID-19 vaccine or a placebo. Material: peripheral blood, obtained in a trial of Ad26.COV2.S vaccine versus placebo. The CDR3 DNA is TGTGCCAGCAGCTTAGATCGCGTTGCCAATGAGCAGTTCTTC. It is translated as CASSLDRVANEQFF.